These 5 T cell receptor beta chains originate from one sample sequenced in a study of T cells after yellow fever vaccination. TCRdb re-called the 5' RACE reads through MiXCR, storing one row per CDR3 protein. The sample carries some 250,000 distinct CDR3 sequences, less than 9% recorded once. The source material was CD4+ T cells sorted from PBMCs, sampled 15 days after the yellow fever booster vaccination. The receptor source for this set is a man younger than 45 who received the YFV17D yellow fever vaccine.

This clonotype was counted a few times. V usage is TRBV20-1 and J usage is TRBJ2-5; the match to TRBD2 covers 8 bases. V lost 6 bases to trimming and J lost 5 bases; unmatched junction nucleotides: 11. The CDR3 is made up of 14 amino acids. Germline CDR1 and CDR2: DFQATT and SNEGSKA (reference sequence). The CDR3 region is CSALRSGRQETQYF. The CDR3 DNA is TGCAGTGCCCTCCGGAGCGGGAGACAGGAGACCCAGTACTTC.

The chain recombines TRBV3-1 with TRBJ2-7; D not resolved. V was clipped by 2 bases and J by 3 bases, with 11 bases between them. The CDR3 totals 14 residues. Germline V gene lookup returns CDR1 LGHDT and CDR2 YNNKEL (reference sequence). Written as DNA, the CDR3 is TGTGCCAGCAGCCAATCCTCTTCCCGCTACGAGCAGTACTTC. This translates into CASSQSSSRYEQYF.

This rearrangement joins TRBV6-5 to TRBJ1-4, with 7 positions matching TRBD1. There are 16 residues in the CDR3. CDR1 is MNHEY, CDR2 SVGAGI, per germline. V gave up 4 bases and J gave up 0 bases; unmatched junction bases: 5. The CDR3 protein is CASSSRDRATNEKLFF. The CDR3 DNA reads TGTGCCAGCAGTTCCCGCGACAGGGCAACTAATGAAAAACTGTTTTTT.

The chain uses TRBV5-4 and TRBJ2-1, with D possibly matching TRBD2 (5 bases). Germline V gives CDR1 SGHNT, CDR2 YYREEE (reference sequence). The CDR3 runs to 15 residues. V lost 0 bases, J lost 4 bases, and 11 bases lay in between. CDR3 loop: CASSLGEGGYNEQFF. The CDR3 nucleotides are TGTGCCAGCAGCTTGGGTGAGGGTGGTTACAATGAGCAGTTCTTC. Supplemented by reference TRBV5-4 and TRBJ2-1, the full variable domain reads ETGVTQSPTHLIKTRGQQVTLRCSSQSGHNTVSWYQQALGQGPQFIFQYYREEENGRGNFPPRFSGLQFPNYSSELNVNALELDDSALYLCASSLGEGGYNEQFFGPGTRLTVL.

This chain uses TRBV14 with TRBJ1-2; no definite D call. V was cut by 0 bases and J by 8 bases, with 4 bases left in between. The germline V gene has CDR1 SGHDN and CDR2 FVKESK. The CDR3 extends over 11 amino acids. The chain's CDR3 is CASSQDSGYTF. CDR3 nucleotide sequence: TGTGCCAGCAGCCAAGATTCCGGCTACACCTTC.